A single TCR beta chain is shown here with its context. This sample is part of a study of blood T cell repertoires in COVID-19. Study at large: COVID-19 samples from acute and convalescent phases originated in the United States, Italy and Spain.

CDR1 and CDR2 (germline): SGHAT, FQNNGV. Between the trimmed V and J ends, which lost 0 bases and 8 bases, there was a span of 13 bases. This CDR3 is built from 14 residues. In the authors' workflow: Estimated nucleated cell counts came from reference gene primer amplification. The method was immunoSEQ multiplex PCR; TCRdb's version includes in-frame clones alone and lacks a portion of them. V and J calls and clone size are copied from that table; D and trimming were computed from the DNA. Altogether about 200,000 clones are present, 85% to 90% being singletons, with the ten largest covering about 4.5%.

The chain combines TRBV11-2 with TRBJ1-2; D is unclear. This clonotype originated in a man over 45 with acute or convalescent COVID-19. The source material was peripheral blood. The CDR3 is CASSLDGLSGGYTF. The CDR3 nucleotides read TGTGCCAGCAGCTTAGACGGGCTCTCGGGGGGCTACACCTTC. Full variable domain (missing parts from reference TRBV11-2 and TRBJ1-2): EAGVAQSPRYKIIEKRQSVAFWCNPISGHATLYWYQQILGQGPKLLIQFQNNGVVDDSQLPKDRFSAERLKGVDSTLKIQPAKLEDSAVYLCASSLDGLSGGYTFGSGTRLTVV.